The 2 T cell receptor beta chains below all came from one sample that was sequenced in a study of response to subunit inactivated influenza vaccine. TCRdb recomputed calls from the RT-PCR reads with MiXCR, one row per CDR3 protein. The table records 800,000 or so distinct CDR3 sequences, around 20% of them present only once. Here the sequenced sample was PBMCs from blood, taken about 5 days after vaccination. These receptors were collected from a man aged 45 to 65 who received an inactivated influenza vaccine.

The CDR3 sequence: CASSAPGEGGNEQFF. DNA for the CDR3: TGCGCCAGCAGCGCACCGGGGGAAGGCGGCAATGAGCAGTTCTTC. The chain joins TRBV5-1 to TRBJ2-1, with D possibly matching TRBD2 (6 bases). The V end was cut by 4 bases, the J end by 6 bases, with 17 bases between. This CDR3 is built from 15 residues. Germline values: CDR1 SGHRS, CDR2 YFSETQ.

V and J are TRBV11-2 and TRBJ2-7, with unresolved D. This CDR3 has 15 residues. CDR1 and CDR2 from the germline V gene are SGHAT and FQNNGV. Between the trimmed V and J ends, which lost 4 bases and 6 bases, there was a span of 19 bases. CDR3 residues: CASSSVGFPQVEQYF. CDR3 DNA sequence: TGTGCCAGCAGCTCAGTAGGATTTCCGCAGGTCGAGCAGTACTTC. Supplemented by reference TRBV11-2 and TRBJ2-7, the full variable domain reads EAGVAQSPRYKIIEKRQSVAFWCNPISGHATLYWYQQILGQGPKLLIQFQNNGVVDDSQLPKDRFSAERLKGVDSTLKIQPAKLEDSAVYLCASSSVGFPQVEQYFGPGTRLTVT.